A selection of T cell receptor beta chains follows, all from one sample in a study of T cell changes during pregnancy in multiple sclerosis. This table comes from immunoSEQ multiplex PCR, and its TCRdb copy is limited to in-frame clones, with some not included. The sample comprises about 75,000 clones, around 94% of which are singletons, and approximately 0.15% rests with the top ten. Sequenced material: CD4+ T cells from peripheral blood mononuclear cells, taken after pregnancy. These receptors were taken from a female donor with multiple sclerosis, enrolled in a pregnancy study. The CDR3 runs from the conserved cysteine through the conserved F or W. A D gene is named only where the DNA matches it firmly. Part of the rows lack a size; the others show once, few, many or a class for expanded clones.

NA	TRBV25-1	TRBJ1-2	few	CASSGPNYYGYTF	TGTGCCAGCAGTGGCCCTAATTACTATGGCTACACCTTC
NA	TRBV5-8	TRBJ2-7	once	CASSLLTALAYEQYF	TGTGCCAGCAGCTTGTTGACAGCGCTAGCCTACGAGCAGTACTTC
TRBD1	TRBV28	TRBJ1-2	NA	CASTEDRDGYTF	TGTGCCAGCACCGAGGACAGGGATGGCTACACCTTC
TRBD2	TRBV7-3	TRBJ2-3	once	CASSLGLAEADTQYF	TGTGCCAGCAGTCTAGGACTAGCGGAGGCAGATACGCAGTATTTT
NA	TRBV5-4	TRBJ1-3	NA	CASSLQGPSGNTIYF	TGTGCCAGCAGCTTACAGGGTCCCTCTGGAAACACCATATATTTT
NA	TRBV5-4	TRBJ2-7	NA	CASSFGGDEQYF	TGTGCCAGCAGCTTCGGAGGGGACGAGCAGTACTTC
NA	TRBV28	TRBJ2-7	few	CASSFSQGYGYEQYF	TGTGCCAGCAGTTTCTCCCAGGGTTACGGCTACGAGCAGTACTTC
TRBD1	TRBV2	TRBJ2-7	NA	CASSRGQSSYEQYF	TGTGCCAGCAGCAGGGGGCAGAGCTCCTACGAGCAGTACTTC
NA	TRBV5-1	TRBJ2-2	NA	CASSLDRFLDGGELFF	TGCGCCAGCAGCTTGGACAGGTTTCTAGATGGCGGGGAGCTGTTTTTT
NA	TRBV7-9	TRBJ2-3	NA	CASSSLIGSTYSTDTQYF	TGTGCCAGCAGCTCCCTAATTGGATCGACTTATAGCACAGATACGCAGTATTTT
NA	TRBV10-1	TRBJ1-5	NA	CASMIRGTGGYQPQHF	TGCGCCAGCATGATCCGAGGGACGGGGGGCTATCAGCCCCAGCATTTT
TRBD1	TRBV27	TRBJ1-4	NA	CASSLWGTGSEKLFF	TGTGCCAGCAGTTTGTGGGGGACAGGGTCCGAAAAACTGTTTTTT
TRBD2	TRBV2	TRBJ2-7	NA	CASSTGTSGQYLHF	TGTGCCAGCAGTACCGGGACTAGCGGGCAATACCTCCACTTC
NA	TRBV7-6	TRBJ2-7	NA	CASSSGRWRRSSYEQYF	TGTGCCAGCAGCTCAGGGAGGTGGCGGCGATCGTCCTACGAGCAGTACTTC
NA	TRBV15	TRBJ2-5	few	CATSRDPGETQYF	TGTGCCACCAGCAGAGATCCGGGAGAGACCCAGTACTTC
NA	TRBV19	TRBJ1-2	NA	CASSIDALTGGYTF	TGTGCCAGTAGTATTGACGCACTTACGGGGGGCTACACCTTC
TRBD1	TRBV25-1	TRBJ2-7	NA	CASSDGTVLSYEQYF	TGTGCCAGCAGTGACGGGACAGTGCTTTCCTACGAGCAGTACTTC
NA	TRBV6-1	TRBJ2-4	NA	CASSEGTAENIQYF	TGTGCCAGCAGTGAAGGGACAGCAGAAAACATTCAGTACTTC
NA	TRBV5-1	TRBJ2-5	once	CASTVGETQYF	TGCGCCAGCACGGTTGGTGAGACCCAGTACTTC
NA	TRBV4-1	TRBJ2-2	NA	CASSPLLGTTGELFF	TGCGCCAGCAGCCCCCTACTGGGGACTACCGGGGAGCTGTTTTTT
NA	TRBV11-3	TRBJ1-1	NA	CASSMGGARNTEAFF	TGTGCCAGCAGCATGGGGGGGGCTCGGAACACTGAAGCTTTCTTT
TRBD1	TRBV6-1	TRBJ1-5	NA	CASEYRGSNQPQHF	TGTGCCAGCGAGTACAGGGGATCCAATCAGCCCCAGCATTTT
TRBD2	TRBV18	TRBJ2-7	NA	CASSPPGTSGRAAYEQYF	TGTGCCAGCTCACCACCCGGGACTAGCGGGAGGGCCGCCTACGAGCAGTACTTC
NA	TRBV5-1	TRBJ2-1	NA	CASSPAEGYNEQFF	TGCGCCAGCAGCCCGGCAGAGGGATACAATGAGCAGTTCTTC
NA	TRBV30	TRBJ1-1	NA	CAWAEGTEAFF	TGTGCCTGGGCGGAGGGAACTGAAGCTTTCTTT
TRBD1	TRBV30	TRBJ1-5	once	CAWTGQGNNQPQHF	TGTGCCTGGACGGGACAGGGTAACAATCAGCCCCAGCATTTT
TRBD1	TRBV28	TRBJ1-1	NA	CASSEAGTVNTEAFF	TGTGCCAGCAGTGAAGCCGGGACAGTGAACACTGAAGCTTTCTTT
TRBD1	TRBV5-1	TRBJ1-5	NA	CASSFGTGNQPQHF	TGCGCCAGCAGCTTTGGGACAGGGAATCAGCCCCAGCATTTT
TRBD2	TRBV5-4	TRBJ2-3	NA	CASSLVGRAYTDTQYF	TGTGCCAGCAGCCTCGTCGGGAGGGCCTACACAGATACGCAGTATTTT
TRBD2	TRBV7-9	TRBJ2-1	NA	CASSHGLAGYNEQFF	TGTGCCAGCAGCCACGGGCTAGCGGGGTACAATGAGCAGTTCTTC
NA	TRBV2	TRBJ2-7	NA	CASSEVGGAYEQYF	TGTGCCAGCAGTGAGGTCGGCGGAGCCTACGAGCAGTACTTC
TRBD1	TRBV15	TRBJ2-3	NA	CATSRDRATDTQYF	TGTGCCACCAGCCGGGACAGGGCGACAGATACGCAGTATTTT
NA	TRBV5-1	TRBJ1-4	NA	CASSLGAATNEKLFF	TGCGCCAGCAGCTTAGGGGCAGCAACTAATGAAAAACTGTTTTTT
TRBD1	TRBV18	TRBJ1-3	NA	CASSSRGDSGNTIYF	TGTGCCAGCTCAAGCAGGGGGGACTCTGGAAACACCATATATTTT
TRBD2	TRBV7-9	TRBJ2-2	NA	CASSLRQSGRARNTGELFF	TGTGCCAGCAGCTTAAGGCAAAGCGGGAGGGCGCGGAACACCGGGGAGCTGTTTTTT
TRBD2	TRBV29-1	TRBJ2-7	NA	CSPESLAGEKYEQYF	TGCAGCCCGGAATCACTAGCGGGAGAAAAGTACGAGCAGTACTTC
TRBD1	TRBV5-1	TRBJ2-7	few	CASSFRDRVDEQYF	TGCGCCAGCAGCTTTAGGGACAGGGTGGACGAGCAGTACTTC
TRBD2	TRBV19	TRBJ2-1	once	CASTGTSPLRVIREQFF	TGTGCCAGCACCGGGACTAGCCCGCTTCGGGTCATCAGGGAGCAGTTCTTC
TRBD1	TRBV18	TRBJ1-4	once	CASSRQGSNEKLFF	TGTGCCAGCTCTCGACAGGGAAGTAATGAAAAACTGTTTTTT
TRBD1	TRBV2	TRBJ2-7	once	CASRLTGALTYEQYF	TGTGCCAGCAGATTAACAGGGGCTCTGACCTACGAGCAGTACTTC
NA	TRBV7-8	TRBJ2-3	NA	CASSLGGISTDTQYF	TGTGCCAGCAGCCTAGGAGGTATCAGCACAGATACGCAGTATTTT
NA	TRBV7-2	TRBJ1-2	NA	CASSLQGANYGYTF	TGTGCCAGCAGCTTACAGGGTGCTAACTATGGCTACACCTTC
NA	TRBV6-5	TRBJ2-1	NA	CASSSIQGGDEQFF	TGTGCCAGCAGTTCAATACAGGGGGGGGATGAGCAGTTCTTC
NA	TRBV7-7	TRBJ2-3	NA	CASSLDQGLDTQYF	TGTGCTAGCAGCTTAGACCAGGGGTTAGATACGCAGTATTTT
TRBD2	TRBV6-9	TRBJ2-7	NA	CASSTKREQYEQYF	TGTGCCAGCAGCACTAAGCGGGAGCAGTACGAGCAGTACTTC